This entry is about one TCR beta chain. At one end, the junction sequence differs from germline, possibly due to a read error. Produced via immunoSEQ multiplex PCR; TCRdb's table is partial and in-frame only. The data hold approximately 120,000 clones, with approximately 87% observed a single time. The CDR3 has 15 amino acids. Germline loops: CDR1 LGHDT, CDR2 YNNKEL (reference sequence). The sample belongs to a study of blood T cell repertoires in COVID-19. The receptor's source is a man aged 50-60 years with acute or convalescent COVID-19. Sequences were obtained from peripheral blood. This chain links TRBV3-1 (or the pseudogene TRBV3-2) with TRBJ2-1; 8 nucleotides align to TRBD1. The CDR3 spells CANSQGGQGVYEQFF. For the CDR3, the DNA is TGTGCCAACAGCCAAGGCGGACAGGGAGTCTATGAGCAGTTCTTC.